This entry lists 27 T cell receptor beta chains sequenced from one sample in a study of T cell responses to AZD1222 COVID-19 vaccine. Sequencing was performed with immunoSEQ multiplex PCR; in TCRdb, only in-frame clones are kept and a portion is missing. The sample has 65,000 to 75,000 clones; under 90% are singletons. Sequenced here: peripheral blood, sampled on day 0 of AZD1222 vaccination. These receptors came from an adult in good health.

As DNA, the CDR3 is TGCGCCAGCAGCTTGGGCCGGACCGGGACAGGGAATGAAAAACTGTTTTTT. Encoded protein: CASSLGRTGTGNEKLFF. The chain employs TRBV5-1 and TRBJ1-4; 9 bases match TRBD1. The CDR3 totals 17 residues. Looked up from germline, CDR1 is SGHRS and CDR2 is YFSETQ. Trimming removed 0 bases from V and 5 bases from J; junction bases left unmatched: 8.

The chain carries TRBV7-7 and TRBJ2-3; perhaps TRBD2 as D (6 bases). The CDR3 covers 14 residues. Germline lookup yields CDR1 SSHAT and CDR2 FNYEAQ (reference sequence). The V and J ends lost 2 bases and 6 bases respectively, with 12 bases between them. CDR3 sequence reads: CASSLLGGADTQYF. The CDR3 nucleotides read TGTGCCAGCAGCTTACTGGGCGGGGCGGATACGCAGTATTTT.

The rearrangement joins TRBV27 to TRBJ1-6, with TRBD1 matching over 7 bases. The length of the CDR3 is 14 residues. Germline CDR1 is MNHEY and CDR2 is SMNVEV (reference sequence). The V gene end was trimmed by 7 bases and the J gene end by 7 bases; junction bases not matched to a gene: 7. The CDR3 DNA is TGTGCCAGCAATATACAGGGGCCAAATTCACCCCTCCACTTT. It specifies CASNIQGPNSPLHF.

The chain carries TRBV28 and TRBJ2-5; perhaps D is TRBD1 or TRBD2 (5 bases each). Matching the DNA end better, TRBJ2-7 makes the J call doubtful. Germline V gene sequence: CDR1 MDHEN, CDR2 SYDVKM. The CDR3 is 14 residues long. For the CDR3, the DNA is TGTGCCAGCACCGCCGGGACCTGGGGTCTCGAGCAGTACTTC. This translates into CASTAGTWGLEQYF.

The chain links TRBV6-5 to TRBJ1-3, with 8 bases matching TRBD1. This CDR3 region has 14 residues. Per the germline V gene, CDR1 is MNHEY and CDR2 is SVGAGI. V lost 6 bases to trimming and J lost 4 bases; unmatched junction nucleotides: 5. This chain's CDR3 is CASRAGTGGNTIYF. The CDR3 nucleotides read TGTGCCAGCAGGGCCGGGACAGGAGGAAACACCATATATTTT.

This chain links TRBV7-9 with TRBJ1-2, with a tentative D call TRBD1 (5 bases). V gave up 5 bases and J gave up 4 bases, with 17 bases separating them. Germline loops: CDR1 SEHNR, CDR2 FQNEAQ (reference sequence). The CDR3 runs 15 residues. The CDR3, as DNA: TGTGCCAGCAGCCTTGGGGACCCCGGCCCCTATGGCTACACCTTC. It translates to CASSLGDPGPYGYTF.

V gene TRBV7-6 combines with J gene TRBJ1-3; 8 nucleotides line up with TRBD1. The CDR3 contains 19 residues. J was trimmed by 2 bases and V by 2 bases; bases with no gene match: 14. The V gene's germline CDR1 is SGHVS and CDR2 FNYEAQ. CDR3 DNA: TGTGCCAGCAGCTTAATTACTCCCTCGACAGGGGTAACTGGAAACACCATATATTTT. It specifies CASSLITPSTGVTGNTIYF.

The chain is built from TRBV7-2 and TRBJ2-7; tentatively, D is TRBD1 or TRBD2 (5 bases each). Trimming took off 3 bases at V and 6 bases at J, with 15 bases between the two ends. CDR1 SGHTA and CDR2 FQGNSA come from the germline V gene. The CDR3 is 14 amino acids. CDR3 nucleotides: TGTGCCAGCAGCTTTCTTGGGGGAGAGATCGAGCAGTACTTC. Translating it yields CASSFLGGEIEQYF.

The chain links TRBV5-1 to TRBJ1-2; TRBD1 agrees at 7 bases. With V trimmed by 6 bases and J by 2 bases, 10 bases remained unmatched. This CDR3 has 15 residues. The germline CDR1 and CDR2 sequences are SGHRS and YFSETQ. DNA of the CDR3: TGCGCCAGCACCTCCAGACAGGGCGTGAACTATGGCTACACCTTC. Translating gives CASTSRQGVNYGYTF. Full variable domain (remainder filled in from reference TRBV5-1 and TRBJ1-2): KAGVTQTPRYLIKTRGQQVTLSCSPISGHRSVSWYQQTPGQGLQFLFEYFSETQRNKGNFPGRFSGRQFSNSRSEMNVSTLELGDSALYLCASTSRQGVNYGYTFGSGTRLTVV.

As concerns this clone: Other DNA variants within this sample encode the same CDR3. This sequence joins TRBV27 and TRBJ1-2, with D unclear. Trimming took off 3 bases at V and 2 bases at J, with 7 bases between the two ends. The CDR3 is 13 residues long. CDR1 and CDR2 (germline): MNHEY, SMNVEV (reference sequence). The CDR3 loop reads CASSFSGNYGYTF. The CDR3 DNA follows: TGTGCCAGCAGTTTCTCAGGAAACTATGGCTACACCTTC.

V and J are TRBV2 and TRBJ2-2; D perhaps matches TRBD2 (5 bases). Trimming left V 7 bases short and J 1 base short, with 16 bases between. The CDR3 contains 16 residues. The germline V gene has CDR1 SNHLY and CDR2 FYNNEI. This CDR3 is CASTVGGLRNTGELFF. The CDR3 coding sequence is TGTGCCAGCACGGTCGGCGGACTTAGGAACACCGGGGAGCTGTTTTTT.

In its sample, this clone was seen once. The chain recombines TRBV4-3 with TRBJ2-3; unclear D gene. The V gene's germline CDR1 is LGHNA and CDR2 YSLEER. The CDR3 is 15 residues long. The V and J ends lost 2 bases and 2 bases respectively, with 11 bases between them. In DNA, the CDR3 is TGCGCCAGCAGCCAATCCCCTCCCCCCACAGATACGCAGTATTTT. This translates into CASSQSPPPTDTQYF.

CDR3 residues: CASSRTGERNNEQFF. As DNA, the CDR3 is TGTGCCAGCAGCCGGACAGGAGAAAGGAACAATGAGCAGTTCTTC. The genes are TRBV7-3 and TRBJ2-1, with TRBD1 matching over 7 bases. Germline V lookup: CDR1 SGHTA, CDR2 FQGTGA. This CDR3 comprises 15 residues. With 5 bases clipped from V and 5 bases from J, the junction kept 9 bases outside the gene matches.

The V call is TRBV30, the J call TRBJ1-4; no reliable D call. The CDR3 is 12 amino acids. V was trimmed by 2 bases and J by 8 bases, leaving 9 bases between them. The V gene's germline CDR1 is GTSNPN and CDR2 SVGIG (reference sequence). The DNA for the CDR3 is TGTGCCTGGAGTAATTTGAGGGAAAAACTGTTTTTT. Amino acids: CAWSNLREKLFF.

The V and J genes are TRBV4-3 and TRBJ2-3; 9 bases align to TRBD1. This CDR3 is built from 16 residues. V gave up 3 bases and J gave up 0 bases; unmatched junction bases: 4. CDR1 LGHNA and CDR2 YSLEER come from the germline V gene. The CDR3 region is CASSQQQGASTDTQYF. The CDR3 coding sequence is TGCGCCAGCAGCCAGCAACAGGGGGCTAGCACAGATACGCAGTATTTT.

The chain couples TRBV4-1 to TRBJ2-3; 8 nucleotides match TRBD2. V lost 0 bases and J lost 1; bases outside the gene matches: 12. Germline V gene lookup returns CDR1 MGHRA and CDR2 YSYEKL. The CDR3 length is 19 residues. CDR3 residues: CASSQDLRGAPMGTDTQYF. As DNA, the CDR3 is TGCGCCAGCAGCCAAGATTTGCGGGGGGCGCCCATGGGCACAGATACGCAGTATTTT.

The chain employs TRBV6-5 and TRBJ2-1, with 10 bases that match TRBD2. The CDR3 length is 15 residues. Per germline, CDR1 MNHEY and CDR2 SVGAGI. The V gene end was trimmed by 6 bases and the J gene end by 9 bases; junction bases not matched to a gene: 11. DNA of the CDR3: TGTGCCAGCAGCCTCAGCGGGGGGGCCGGTATTGAGCAGTTCTTC. Translation gives CASSLSGGAGIEQFF.

The V call is TRBV28, the J call TRBJ2-7, with 7 nucleotides matching TRBD1. Trimming at V came to 4 bases and at J to 1 base, leaving 10 bases not matched to a gene. Germline V gene sequence: CDR1 MDHEN, CDR2 SYDVKM. The CDR3 length is 16 residues. The CDR3 protein is CASSWSGTAKSYEQYF. As DNA, the CDR3 is TGTGCCAGCAGTTGGTCGGGGACAGCGAAATCCTACGAGCAGTACTTC.

The V and J genes are TRBV28 and TRBJ1-6, with a possible D match to TRBD1 (6 bases). The CDR3 runs 16 residues. Germline V lookup: CDR1 MDHEN, CDR2 SYDVKM. V shed 5 bases and J shed 9 bases, with 20 bases lying between them. DNA for the CDR3: TGTGCCAGCAGTCCCCCGGCGGGGGCGACGGGTTCACCCCTCCACTTT. This translates into CASSPPAGATGSPLHF.

The rearrangement links TRBV7-2 to TRBJ2-7; D is perhaps TRBD1 (6 bases). Germline loops: CDR1 SGHTA, CDR2 FQGNSA. V lost 2 bases to trimming and J lost 3 bases, with 14 bases between them. The CDR3 sequence is 15 residues long. Written as DNA, the CDR3 is TGTGCCAGCAGCTTACAGGGGAGTTCTTTCTACGAGCAGTACTTC. This translates into CASSLQGSSFYEQYF.

This chain joins TRBV7-2 and TRBJ2-7; 13 nucleotides agree with TRBD2. Germline values: CDR1 SGHTA, CDR2 FQGNSA. This CDR3 region has 16 residues. With V trimmed by 5 bases and J by 3 bases, 7 bases remained unmatched. The CDR3 DNA is TGTGCCAGCAGCCGGGGGGGGACTAGCGGGAACTACGAGCAGTACTTC. The encoded protein is CASSRGGTSGNYEQYF. Using reference TRBV7-2 and TRBJ2-7 for the parts outside the CDR3, the full variable domain is GAGVSQSPSNKVTEKGKDVELRCDPISGHTALYWYRQSLGQGLEFLIYFQGNSAPDKSGLPSDRFSAERTGGSVSTLTIQRTQQEDSAVYLCASSRGGTSGNYEQYFGPGTRLTVT.

The chain uses TRBV4-3 and TRBJ2-1; 11 nucleotides align to TRBD2. Germline trimming cut 2 bases from V and 2 bases from J; bases unmatched to any gene: 11. Germline CDR1 is LGHNA and CDR2 is YSLEER. This CDR3 has 19 residues. Here the CDR3 reads CASSQPIRPGLAAYNEQFF. In nucleotides, the CDR3 is TGCGCCAGCAGCCAACCCATTCGTCCGGGACTAGCGGCCTACAATGAGCAGTTCTTC.

The chain recombines TRBV18 with TRBJ1-1; 7 bases are a match to TRBD1. This CDR3 region has 14 residues. Unmatched junction bases numbered 5, after V lost 4 bases and J lost 3 bases. From germline, CDR1 is KGHSH and CDR2 LQKENI. This chain's CDR3 is CASSRGDSYTEAFF. As DNA, the CDR3 is TGTGCCAGCTCACGAGGGGACAGTTACACTGAAGCTTTCTTT. Using reference TRBV18 and TRBJ1-1 for the parts outside the CDR3, the full variable domain is NAGVMQNPRHLVRRRGQEARLRCSPMKGHSHVYWYRQLPEEGLKFMVYLQKENIIDESGMPKERFSAEFPKEGPSILRIQQVVRGDSAAYFCASSRGDSYTEAFFGQGTRLTVV.

This clone was recorded once. The rearrangement links TRBV6-4 to TRBJ2-2; a weak D match, TRBD2 (6 bases). The CDR3 spans 15 residues. Germline V gene lookup returns CDR1 MRHNA and CDR2 SNTAGT. Trimming cost V 2 bases and J 6 bases, with 13 bases left between them. CDR3 in amino acids: CASSDRGSGPGELFF. CDR3 DNA: TGTGCCAGCAGTGACCGGGGGTCAGGGCCCGGGGAGCTGTTTTTT.

This clone showed up just a few times. The genes are TRBV28 and TRBJ1-3; D is possibly TRBD1 (5 bases). In germline, CDR1 is MDHEN, CDR2 SYDVKM. The CDR3 totals 17 residues. Trimming cost V 7 bases and J 3 bases, with 22 bases left between them. As DNA, the CDR3 is TGTGCCAGCACTACTACCCGGGCAGAAAGGGGTGGAAACACCATATATTTT. This codes for CASTTTRAERGGNTIYF.

This chain links TRBV3-1 (or the pseudogene TRBV3-2) with TRBJ2-7; TRBD2 matches at 7 bases. The germline gives CDR1 LGHDT, CDR2 YNNKEL (reference sequence). After removal of 2 bases from V and 4 bases from J, the junction contained 11 bases not matched to a gene. The CDR3 extends over 16 amino acids. CDR3 DNA sequence: TGTGCCAGCAGCCAATCCCCGGGGGAGGGCCAATACGAGCAGTACTTC. The encoded protein is CASSQSPGEGQYEQYF.

This sequence joins TRBV5-1 and TRBJ2-3; no reliable D call. The CDR3 covers 15 residues. The germline V and J ends were trimmed by 4 bases and 4 bases, with 16 bases remaining between them. Per germline, CDR1 SGHRS and CDR2 YFSETQ. CDR3 sequence (DNA): TGCGCCAGCAGCCGAGACCCCCAGGTCCCAGATACGCAGTATTTT. Its translation: CASSRDPQVPDTQYF.